This T cell receptor beta chain was captured in a study of blood T cell repertoires in COVID-19. About this clone: Other nucleotide sequences from this sample produce the same CDR3.

V was trimmed by 1 base and J by 4 bases, leaving 11 bases between them. Per the germline V gene, CDR1 is LNHDA and CDR2 is SQIVND (reference sequence). This CDR3 spans 15 amino acids. Study processing details: Amplification of reference gene primers provided the estimated nucleated cell counts. Libraries were prepared by immunoSEQ multiplex PCR; TCRdb keeps only in-frame clonotypes and omits some of them. V, J and clone size were drawn from that table, and D and trimming were deduced from the DNA. The sample has some 160,000 clones; under 90% are singletons. The receptor's source is a woman aged 55 to 70 who had recovered from COVID-19. J is TRBJ1-5 and V is TRBV19; a possible D gene is TRBD1 (6 bases). The source material was PBMCs or T cells enriched from blood (not recorded which). The CDR3 region has the DNA TGTGCCAGTAGTATAGGAGGGGGTTCAAATCAGCCCCAGCATTTT. Amino acid sequence: CASSIGGGSNQPQHF.